A selection of T cell receptor beta chains follows, all from one sample in a study of blood T cell repertoires in COVID-19. The method was immunoSEQ multiplex PCR; TCRdb's version includes in-frame clones alone and lacks a portion of them. This table holds fewer than 200,000 clones, around 81% found once. The material sequenced was peripheral blood. The receptors derive from a man in his 70s with active or convalescent COVID-19. Both conserved end residues are part of each CDR3. The order of the fields is D gene, V gene, J gene, clone size, CDR3 protein, CDR3 DNA. A D gene is named only where the DNA matches it firmly. Clone size is shown for a subset of rows, as once, few, many or a class of expanded clone.

d_gene: .; v_gene: TRBV7-9; j_gene: TRBJ1-1; abundance: .; CDR3aa: CATAGTESAEAFF; CDR3nt: TGTGCCACCGCGGGCACCGAGTCTGCTGAAGCTTTCTTT
d_gene: .; v_gene: TRBV28; j_gene: TRBJ1-2; abundance: .; CDR3aa: CASSLVDSKSARGYTF; CDR3nt: TGTGCCAGCAGTTTGGTGGACAGCAAGTCTGCCAGGGGCTACACCTTC
d_gene: .; v_gene: TRBV4-1; j_gene: TRBJ2-7; abundance: few; CDR3aa: CASSHTRRYEQYF; CDR3nt: TGCGCCAGCAGCCATACGCGCCGCTACGAGCAGTACTTC
d_gene: .; v_gene: TRBV5-1; j_gene: TRBJ2-1; abundance: .; CDR3aa: CASSLAWGLRNEQFF; CDR3nt: TGCGCCAGCAGCTTGGCTTGGGGGCTGAGGAATGAGCAGTTCTTC
d_gene: TRBD2; v_gene: TRBV18; j_gene: TRBJ2-1; abundance: .; CDR3aa: CASSPAGTSGYEQFF; CDR3nt: TGTGCCAGCTCACCCGCCGGGACTAGCGGCTATGAGCAGTTCTTC
d_gene: .; v_gene: TRBV5-1; j_gene: TRBJ1-4; abundance: once; CDR3aa: CASSSSSSNEKLFF; CDR3nt: TGCGCCAGCAGCTCGAGTTCTTCTAATGAAAAACTGTTTTTT
d_gene: TRBD2; v_gene: TRBV29-1; j_gene: TRBJ2-2; abundance: .; CDR3aa: CSAGDSGRAPGELFF; CDR3nt: TGCAGCGCCGGGGACAGCGGGAGGGCCCCCGGGGAGCTGTTTTTT
d_gene: .; v_gene: TRBV5-4; j_gene: TRBJ1-2; abundance: .; CDR3aa: CASSFRTPGEYGYTF; CDR3nt: TGTGCCAGCAGCTTTAGAACCCCGGGGGAGTATGGCTACACCTTC
d_gene: TRBD2; v_gene: TRBV24-1; j_gene: TRBJ2-3; abundance: .; CDR3aa: CATSDFTGGKTDTQYF; CDR3nt: TGTGCCACCAGTGATTTTACGGGAGGGAAGACAGATACGCAGTATTTT
d_gene: .; v_gene: TRBV5-6; j_gene: TRBJ1-1; abundance: .; CDR3aa: CASSFALEAFF; CDR3nt: TGTGCCAGCAGCTTCGCGCTCGAAGCTTTCTTT
d_gene: .; v_gene: TRBV6-2/TRBV6-3; j_gene: TRBJ1-4; abundance: .; CDR3aa: CASSYSWSSTNEKLFF; CDR3nt: TGTGCCAGCAGTTACTCCTGGAGCTCAACTAATGAAAAACTGTTTTTT
d_gene: .; v_gene: TRBV18; j_gene: TRBJ2-5; abundance: .; CDR3aa: CASSTKQETQYF; CDR3nt: TGTGCCAGCTCAACTAAGCAAGAGACCCAGTACTTC
d_gene: .; v_gene: TRBV19; j_gene: TRBJ1-1; abundance: few; CDR3aa: CASSTLGQPSEAFF; CDR3nt: TGTGCCAGTAGTACCCTAGGACAGCCTTCTGAAGCTTTCTTT
d_gene: .; v_gene: TRBV28; j_gene: TRBJ1-6; abundance: .; CDR3aa: CASSLRSRDNSPLHF; CDR3nt: TGTGCCAGCAGTCTTCGGTCGAGGGATAATTCACCCCTCCACTTT
d_gene: .; v_gene: TRBV6-5; j_gene: TRBJ1-1; abundance: once; CDR3aa: CASSYSPGATEAFF; CDR3nt: TGTGCCAGCAGTTACTCCCCAGGGGCCACTGAAGCTTTCTTT
d_gene: TRBD1; v_gene: TRBV6-5; j_gene: TRBJ1-4; abundance: .; CDR3aa: CASSYSGQGGEKLFF; CDR3nt: TGTGCCAGCAGTTATTCCGGACAGGGGGGTGAAAAACTGTTTTTT
d_gene: TRBD1; v_gene: TRBV18; j_gene: TRBJ1-2; abundance: .; CDR3aa: CASSPRQGAQVGYTF; CDR3nt: TGTGCCAGCTCACCGCGACAGGGGGCGCAGGTTGGCTACACCTTC
d_gene: TRBD1; v_gene: TRBV4-1; j_gene: TRBJ2-3; abundance: .; CDR3aa: CASSQDPGQPTDTQYF; CDR3nt: TGCGCCAGCAGCCAAGATCCGGGACAGCCCACAGATACGCAGTATTTT
d_gene: TRBD1; v_gene: TRBV5-1; j_gene: TRBJ2-7; abundance: once; CDR3aa: CASSFNRGPYEQYF; CDR3nt: TGCGCCAGCAGCTTCAACAGGGGTCCCTACGAGCAGTACTTC
d_gene: TRBD1; v_gene: TRBV7-3; j_gene: TRBJ2-1; abundance: .; CDR3aa: CASSLTGGISYNEQFF; CDR3nt: TGTGCCAGCAGTTTGACAGGGGGAATTTCCTACAATGAGCAGTTCTTC
d_gene: .; v_gene: TRBV7-8; j_gene: TRBJ1-2; abundance: .; CDR3aa: CASSLAVNRGYGYTF; CDR3nt: TGTGCCAGCAGCTTAGCGGTCAACCGGGGCTATGGCTACACCTTC
d_gene: .; v_gene: TRBV7-6; j_gene: TRBJ2-5; abundance: .; CDR3aa: CASSRNTGEFPQETQYF; CDR3nt: TGTGCCAGCAGCCGAAATACGGGGGAGTTCCCCCAAGAGACCCAGTACTTC
d_gene: .; v_gene: TRBV18; j_gene: TRBJ2-7; abundance: .; CDR3aa: CASSPRQLGAEQYF; CDR3nt: TGTGCCAGCTCACCACGACAGTTGGGGGCCGAGCAGTACTTC
d_gene: .; v_gene: TRBV20-1; j_gene: TRBJ1-4; abundance: .; CDR3aa: CSASYTPTNEKLFF; CDR3nt: TGCAGTGCTAGTTACACGCCAACTAATGAAAAACTGTTTTTT
d_gene: .; v_gene: TRBV6-5; j_gene: TRBJ2-1; abundance: few; CDR3aa: CASHGQLRNEQFF; CDR3nt: TGTGCCAGCCACGGACAGCTCCGTAATGAGCAGTTCTTC
d_gene: .; v_gene: TRBV7-8; j_gene: TRBJ2-7; abundance: .; CDR3aa: CASSLAPGLSVIYEQYF; CDR3nt: TGTGCCAGCAGCTTAGCACCGGGACTCTCCGTGATCTACGAGCAGTACTTC
d_gene: .; v_gene: TRBV6-2/TRBV6-3; j_gene: TRBJ2-2; abundance: .; CDR3aa: CASSYPRGWTGELFF; CDR3nt: TGTGCCAGCAGTTATCCCCGGGGGTGGACCGGGGAGCTGTTTTTT
d_gene: .; v_gene: TRBV7-9; j_gene: TRBJ1-3; abundance: .; CDR3aa: CASSLDGGAGNTIYF; CDR3nt: TGTGCCAGCAGCTTAGATGGGGGCGCTGGAAACACCATATATTTT
d_gene: TRBD1; v_gene: TRBV30; j_gene: TRBJ1-6; abundance: .; CDR3aa: CAWGLTGGGSPLHF; CDR3nt: TGTGCCTGGGGTCTTACAGGGGGGGGTTCACCCCTCCACTTT
d_gene: TRBD1; v_gene: TRBV29-1; j_gene: TRBJ2-7; abundance: .; CDR3aa: CSVGGLRDRGYEQYF; CDR3nt: TGCAGCGTGGGGGGGCTCCGGGACAGGGGATACGAGCAGTACTTC
d_gene: TRBD1; v_gene: TRBV9; j_gene: TRBJ1-4; abundance: .; CDR3aa: CASSVSDRGDEKLFF; CDR3nt: TGTGCCAGCAGCGTATCCGACAGGGGAGATGAAAAACTGTTTTTT
d_gene: TRBD1; v_gene: TRBV13; j_gene: TRBJ2-2; abundance: .; CDR3aa: CASSPRDRVNWNTGELFF; CDR3nt: TGTGCCAGCAGCCCCCGGGACAGGGTAAATTGGAACACCGGGGAGCTGTTTTTT
d_gene: .; v_gene: TRBV6-2/TRBV6-3; j_gene: TRBJ2-7; abundance: .; CDR3aa: CASSPLDSYAYEQYF; CDR3nt: TGTGCCAGCAGCCCCCTGGACAGTTACGCCTACGAGCAGTACTTC
d_gene: .; v_gene: TRBV19; j_gene: TRBJ2-5; abundance: few; CDR3aa: CASSRLMGAISETQYF; CDR3nt: TGTGCCAGTAGTCGCCTCATGGGGGCGATTTCGGAGACCCAGTACTTC
d_gene: .; v_gene: TRBV6-5; j_gene: TRBJ1-5; abundance: .; CDR3aa: CASRVTGSSNQPQHF; CDR3nt: TGTGCCAGCAGGGTCACAGGGAGTAGCAATCAGCCCCAGCATTTT
d_gene: .; v_gene: TRBV6-1; j_gene: TRBJ2-6; abundance: .; CDR3aa: CASSEGTGQASTGANVLTF; CDR3nt: TGTGCCAGCAGTGAAGGGACGGGACAAGCTTCCACCGGGGCCAACGTCCTGACTTTC
d_gene: TRBD1; v_gene: TRBV5-1; j_gene: TRBJ2-2; abundance: .; CDR3aa: CASRGTVNTGELFF; CDR3nt: TGCGCCAGCAGGGGGACAGTGAACACCGGGGAGCTGTTTTTT
d_gene: .; v_gene: TRBV27; j_gene: TRBJ1-6; abundance: .; CDR3aa: CASSFEGSPLHF; CDR3nt: TGTGCCAGCAGTTTTGAGGGATCACCCCTCCACTTT
d_gene: TRBD2; v_gene: TRBV7-2; j_gene: TRBJ2-2; abundance: .; CDR3aa: CASTRSGLAGWGGELFF; CDR3nt: TGTGCCAGTACGAGATCAGGACTAGCGGGGTGGGGTGGGGAGCTGTTTTTT
d_gene: TRBD1; v_gene: TRBV5-1; j_gene: TRBJ1-1; abundance: .; CDR3aa: CASSGRTGGNTEAFF; CDR3nt: TGCGCCAGCAGCGGGCGGACAGGGGGCAACACTGAAGCTTTCTTT
d_gene: .; v_gene: TRBV4-1; j_gene: TRBJ2-7; abundance: .; CDR3aa: CASSQDPGFEQYF; CDR3nt: TGCGCCAGCAGCCAAGATCCGGGGTTCGAGCAGTACTTC
d_gene: TRBD1; v_gene: TRBV10-2; j_gene: TRBJ1-5; abundance: .; CDR3aa: CASIGTGGNQPQHF; CDR3nt: TGCGCCAGCATCGGGACAGGGGGGAATCAGCCCCAGCATTTT
d_gene: TRBD2; v_gene: TRBV5-1; j_gene: TRBJ2-7; abundance: .; CDR3aa: CASSHGTSNSYEQYF; CDR3nt: TGCGCCAGCAGCCACGGGACTAGTAACTCCTACGAGCAGTACTTC